Shown below are 31 T cell receptor beta chains from a single sample sequenced in a study of blood T cell repertoires in COVID-19. Data came from immunoSEQ multiplex PCR; TCRdb stores just in-frame clones and leaves some out. The data show hundreds of thousands of clones, with roughly 90% seen just once and 2% to 3% held by the top ten. Sequenced input: PBMCs or T cells enriched from blood (not recorded which). All receptors come from a man aged 55 to 69 who had recovered from COVID-19.

This rearrangement joins TRBV29-1 to TRBJ1-2, with 7 bases identical to TRBD1. Trimming took 7 bases from V and 8 from J; bases not matched to a gene: 16. Germline lookup yields CDR1 SQVTM and CDR2 ANQGSEA. The CDR3 consists of 14 residues. In DNA form, the CDR3 reads TGCAGCGCCATACCTGAGGGGGCCTTTATCGGCTACACCTTC. Translating it yields CSAIPEGAFIGYTF. The whole variable domain, remainder taken from reference TRBV29-1 and TRBJ1-2, is SAVISQKPSRDICQRGTSLTIQCQVDSQVTMMFWYRQQPGQSLTLIATANQGSEATYESGFVIDKFPISRPNLTFSTLTVSNMSPEDSSIYLCSAIPEGAFIGYTFGSGTRLTVV.

The chain joins TRBV3-1 (or the pseudogene TRBV3-2) to TRBJ2-7; TRBD2 matches at 14 bases. The ends lost 1 base at V and 4 bases at J; junction bases unmatched: 3. CDR1 is LGHDT and CDR2 is YNNKEL in the germline V gene (reference sequence). CDR3 length: 16 residues. CDR3 coding DNA: TGTGCCAGCAGCCAAGGAGGACTAGCGGGAGGTTACGAGCAGTACTTC. Protein product: CASSQGGLAGGYEQYF.

The rearrangement links TRBV19 to TRBJ2-3, with D perhaps TRBD2 (7 bases). The CDR3 has 13 amino acids. CDR1 and CDR2 from the germline V gene are LNHDA and SQIVND (reference sequence). With 5 bases removed from V and 8 bases from J, the gap between germline ends came to 14 bases. CDR3 bases: TGTGCCAGTAGTGCCCGGGGGGCAGGTACGCAGTATTTT. The encoded protein is CASSARGAGTQYF.

This clone was seen just once. This rearrangement joins TRBV30 to TRBJ1-3; D is undetermined. Trimming stripped 1 base from V and 4 bases from J, with 8 bases between. Per germline, CDR1 GTSNPN and CDR2 SVGIG (reference sequence). There are 13 residues in the CDR3. CDR3 nucleotide sequence: TGTGCCTGGAGTGGCGGGAGAGGAAACACCATATATTTT. Its protein is CAWSGGRGNTIYF.

This chain joins TRBV9 and TRBJ2-2, with TRBD2 matching 9 bases. Trimming removed 6 bases from V and 2 bases from J; junction bases left unmatched: 14. The CDR3 is 18 residues long. CDR1 is SGDLS, CDR2 YYNGEE, per germline. The CDR3 spells CASTRTPNSGGNTGELFF. DNA of the CDR3: TGTGCCAGCACACGAACTCCTAATAGCGGGGGTAACACCGGGGAGCTGTTTTTT.

The chain has TRBV5-1 and TRBJ1-4; 8 bases are a match to TRBD1. The CDR3 is 14 amino acids. Germline CDR1 and CDR2: SGHRS and YFSETQ. J gave up 8 bases and V 4 bases, and 7 bases lay outside the gene matches. The CDR3 DNA reads TGCGCCAGCAGCATGACAGGGGAGAAGGAAAAACTGTTTTTT. Its protein product is CASSMTGEKEKLFF. Together with reference TRBV5-1 and TRBJ1-4, the CDR3 gives the full variable domain: KAGVTQTPRYLIKTRGQQVTLSCSPISGHRSVSWYQQTPGQGLQFLFEYFSETQRNKGNFPGRFSGRQFSNSRSEMNVSTLELGDSALYLCASSMTGEKEKLFFGSGTQLSVL.

The chain carries TRBV2 and TRBJ1-2; D might be TRBD1 (5 bases). Germline V gene lookup returns CDR1 SNHLY and CDR2 FYNNEI. The CDR3 is 14 amino acids. The CDR3 sequence: CAGSLPGFASGYTF. For the CDR3, the DNA is TGTGCGGGGTCTCTCCCAGGGTTTGCGAGTGGCTACACCTTC.

This clone showed up just a few times. V gene TRBV4-2 combines with J gene TRBJ2-1; the match to TRBD2 covers 10 bases. The CDR3 is made up of 17 amino acids. The germline V gene has CDR1 LGHNA and CDR2 YNFKEQ. The J segment lost 4 bases and the V segment lost 1 base, leaving 7 bases of the junction unmatched. The CDR3 coding sequence is TGTGCCAGCAGCCAAGCGCTCGGGACTAGCGAATACAATGAGCAGTTCTTC. Protein sequence: CASSQALGTSEYNEQFF.

This chain connects TRBV10-2 to TRBJ1-5, with D hard to call. Trimming stripped 2 bases from V and 7 bases from J, with 6 bases between. CDR3 length equals 12 residues. The V gene's germline CDR1 is WSHSY and CDR2 SAAADI. CDR3 bases: TGCGCCAGCAGTGAGACAGAGCAGCCCCAGCATTTT. It translates to CASSETEQPQHF.

This clone was seen once. V and J are TRBV19 and TRBJ2-7; TRBD2 agrees at 14 bases. V lost 4 bases and J lost 2; bases outside the gene matches: 1. Germline values: CDR1 LNHDA, CDR2 SQIVND (reference sequence). This CDR3 is 15 amino acids long. The CDR3: CASSRGLAGAYEQYF. The CDR3, as DNA: TGTGCCAGTAGTAGGGGACTAGCGGGGGCCTACGAGCAGTACTTC.

The DNA for the CDR3 is TGTGCCAGCAGTGAAACCGACAGCTTAAATTCACCCCTCCACTTT. It specifies CASSETDSLNSPLHF. The J gene is TRBJ1-6, the V gene TRBV2; possibly TRBD1 for D (5 bases). CDR1 is SNHLY, CDR2 FYNNEI, per germline. V was pared by 2 bases and J by 7 bases, with 12 bases between. The CDR3 loop spans 15 amino acids.

The chain joins TRBV5-1 to TRBJ2-1; weak D call: TRBD1 (5 bases). The V end was cut by 2 bases, the J end by 6 bases, with 9 bases between. Per the germline V gene, CDR1 is SGHRS and CDR2 is YFSETQ. The CDR3 sequence is 13 residues long. The CDR3 reads CASSFQGGNEQFF. The CDR3 DNA sequence: TGCGCCAGCAGCTTCCAGGGTGGCAATGAGCAGTTCTTC.

V and J are TRBV10-2 and TRBJ1-4; no definite D call. The germline CDR1 and CDR2 sequences are WSHSY and SAAADI. The CDR3 extends over 17 amino acids. V was shortened by 2 bases and J by 0 bases, with 13 bases between the two germline ends. This CDR3 reads CASSEGSSAATNEKLFF. The CDR3 nucleotides read TGCGCCAGCAGTGAGGGCTCCTCAGCGGCAACTAATGAAAAACTGTTTTTT.

In this sample, this clone turned up once. This chain joins TRBV5-1 and TRBJ2-2; D perhaps matches TRBD2 (5 bases). Trimming left V 4 bases short and J 3 bases short, with 7 bases between. The CDR3 spans 13 residues. Germline CDR1 is SGHRS and CDR2 is YFSETQ. CDR3 in DNA: TGCGCCAGCAGCCCGCGGGACACCGGGGAGCTGTTTTTT. It yields the protein CASSPRDTGELFF. Full variable domain (rest looked up from reference TRBV5-1 and TRBJ2-2): KAGVTQTPRYLIKTRGQQVTLSCSPISGHRSVSWYQQTPGQGLQFLFEYFSETQRNKGNFPGRFSGRQFSNSRSEMNVSTLELGDSALYLCASSPRDTGELFFGEGSRLTVL.

The rearrangement links TRBV5-6 to TRBJ2-7; 7 bases align to TRBD1. The CDR3 covers 15 residues. The germline V gene has CDR1 SGHDT and CDR2 YYEEEE. V shed 6 bases, J shed 0 bases, and the junction held 9 bases outside the gene matches. The DNA of the CDR3 is TGTGCCAGCACAACACGGACAGGCTTCTCCTACGAGCAGTACTTC. Translation gives CASTTRTGFSYEQYF.

This chain uses TRBV18 with TRBJ1-3; 7 positions match TRBD1. V lost 3 bases, J lost 6 bases, and 11 bases stayed unmatched. Germline CDR1 is KGHSH and CDR2 is LQKENI. This CDR3 spans 16 amino acids. CDR3 sequence (DNA): TGTGCCAGCTCACCGCTGGGGACAGTGCTCGAAAACACCATATATTTT. It specifies CASSPLGTVLENTIYF.

This rearrangement joins TRBV27 to TRBJ2-2, with D possibly TRBD1 on 5 matching bases. Trimming pared 5 bases from V and 5 bases from J, leaving 6 bases between. The CDR3 loop spans 12 amino acids. Germline-derived CDR1 and CDR2 are MNHEY and SMNVEV (reference sequence). The CDR3 nucleotides read TGTGCCAGCAGTCGACAGACCGGGGAGCTGTTTTTT. This encodes CASSRQTGELFF.

The chain carries TRBV11-2 and TRBJ2-1; 8 bases map to TRBD2. The CDR3 is made up of 15 amino acids. Germline V gene sequence: CDR1 SGHAT, CDR2 FQNNGV. V lost 7 bases to trimming and J lost 8 bases; unmatched junction nucleotides: 13. The DNA for the CDR3 is TGTGCCAGCACCACATTAAAGCGGGAGATGCATGAGCAGTTCTTC. Translated: CASTTLKREMHEQFF.

The chain uses TRBV3-1 (or the pseudogene TRBV3-2) and TRBJ2-1; 10 nucleotides align to TRBD2. V lost 4 bases, J lost 7 bases, and 4 bases stayed unmatched. The V gene's germline CDR1 is LGHDT and CDR2 YNNKEL (reference sequence). This CDR3 region has 14 residues. Written as DNA, the CDR3 is TGTGCCAGCAGCCCTAGCGGGAGTAGGAATGAGCAGTTCTTC. Translation: CASSPSGSRNEQFF.

This chain connects TRBV5-4 to TRBJ1-5; D possibly corresponds to TRBD1 (6 bases). The CDR3 totals 13 residues. Trimming left V 2 bases short and J 7 bases short, with 10 bases between. In germline, CDR1 is SGHNT, CDR2 YYREEE (reference sequence). The CDR3 DNA is TGTGCCAGCAGCTTAAACAGGGAACAGCCCCAGCATTTT. Translating it yields CASSLNREQPQHF.

This clone occurred once. This chain uses TRBV10-3 with TRBJ1-5, with D tentatively TRBD1 (5 bases). V lost 2 bases and J lost 0, with 11 bases in between. There are 16 residues in the CDR3. Germline assignment: CDR1 ENHRY and CDR2 SYGVKD. The CDR3 DNA reads as TGTGCCATCAGTGAGAGTGGGGGGTTTAGCAATCAGCCCCAGCATTTT. Its translation: CAISESGGFSNQPQHF.

The chain links TRBV5-4 to TRBJ1-4; D might be TRBD1 (5 bases). CDR1 and CDR2 (germline): SGHNT, YYREEE (reference sequence). The CDR3 has 14 residues. Trimming stripped 0 bases from V and 8 bases from J, with 11 bases between. The chain's CDR3 is CASSLAGLEEKLFF. The CDR3 coding sequence is TGTGCCAGCAGCTTGGCAGGGTTAGAGGAAAAACTGTTTTTT.

The chain uses TRBV6-2 or TRBV6-3 and TRBJ2-2, with a possible D match to TRBD2 (5 bases). Trimming removed 6 bases at V and 5 bases at J, with 10 bases between. Germline values: CDR1 MNHEY, CDR2 SVGEGT. CDR3 length: 13 residues. The CDR3 protein is CASSYRRTGELFF. Here the CDR3 DNA reads TGTGCCAGCAGCTATAGGAGGACCGGGGAGCTGTTTTTT.

This chain uses TRBV4-1 with TRBJ2-1; 11 bases match TRBD2. Germline V gene data show CDR1 as MGHRA and CDR2 as YSYEKL. The junction had 2 bases not matched to a gene; V was cut back by 4 bases and J by 6 bases. The CDR3 is 14 residues long. The CDR3 DNA follows: TGCGCCAGCAGCCCTGGGACTAGCGGCAATGAGCAGTTCTTC. Protein: CASSPGTSGNEQFF.

The sample holds a few counts of this clone. The chain combines TRBV29-1 with TRBJ2-7, with 8 bases aligning to TRBD2. Looked up from germline, CDR1 is SQVTM and CDR2 is ANQGSEA. The ends lost 4 bases at V and 4 bases at J; junction bases unmatched: 12. The CDR3 length is 15 residues. In DNA, the CDR3 is TGCAGCGTTGGGCCCGGGGGGGACGACAGTTACGAGCAGTACTTC. This gives the protein CSVGPGGDDSYEQYF.

J is TRBJ1-1 and V is TRBV6-1, with TRBD1 as a possible D gene (6 bases). Germline V gene data show CDR1 as MNHNS and CDR2 as SASEGT. The V and J ends lost 3 bases and 3 bases respectively, with 11 bases between them. CDR3 length: 14 residues. The CDR3: CASSDLGADTEAFF. CDR3 bases: TGTGCCAGCAGTGATTTGGGGGCTGACACTGAAGCTTTCTTT.

The genes are TRBV18 and TRBJ2-1; 7 bases align to TRBD1. This CDR3 has 14 amino acids. Germline CDR1 and CDR2: KGHSH and LQKENI. J was trimmed by 2 bases and V by 5 bases; bases with no gene match: 3. CDR3 bases: TGTGCCAGCTCAAGGGACAGTCCCTACAATGAGCAGTTCTTC. Protein sequence: CASSRDSPYNEQFF.

The chain uses TRBV23-1 and TRBJ2-7; D not resolved. TRBV23-1 is noted as an ORF with a role that remains uncertain. The germline V and J ends were trimmed by 0 bases and 3 bases, with 9 bases remaining between them. The CDR3 sequence is 14 residues long. Written as DNA, the CDR3 is TGCGCCAGCAGTCAATCGTCCCAGTTCTACGAGCAGTACTTC. Protein sequence: CASSQSSQFYEQYF.

The chain links TRBV19 to TRBJ1-3, with D possibly matching TRBD1 (5 bases). Germline V gene sequence: CDR1 LNHDA, CDR2 SQIVND (reference sequence). Trimming left V 7 bases short and J 2 bases short, with 12 bases between. The length of the CDR3 is 14 residues. For the CDR3, the DNA is TGTGCCAGTACCGAGACAGCGACTGGAAACACCATATATTTT. Encoded protein: CASTETATGNTIYF.

The chain links TRBV7-2 to TRBJ2-7, with D perhaps TRBD2 (6 bases). The CDR3 loop spans 17 amino acids. Germline V gives CDR1 SGHTA, CDR2 FQGNSA. V lost 1 base and J lost 4, with 20 bases in between. The CDR3, as DNA: TGTGCCAGCAGCTTAGTCGGGTTGGGGAGGATGGATTACGAGCAGTACTTC. It encodes CASSLVGLGRMDYEQYF.

The chain uses TRBV30 and TRBJ1-6; D might be TRBD1 (6 bases). Deletions cut 2 bases from V and 7 bases from J, with 9 bases between. Germline CDR1 is GTSNPN and CDR2 is SVGIG (reference sequence). This CDR3 is 13 amino acids long. This CDR3 is CAWSLTGNSPLHF. Written as DNA, the CDR3 is TGTGCCTGGAGTCTTACAGGGAATTCACCCCTCCACTTT.